A single T cell receptor beta chain is shown here with its context. Its specificity is not known. The data originate from a study of T cell responses to AZD1222 COVID-19 vaccine. Overall study findings and caveats: Nearly half of spike-specific TCRs reportedly target variant regions that are unmutated in the B.1.351 and B.1.1.7 variants. The donor group comprised mostly white British people and more females; the analysis possibly underestimated clonal diversity.

Sequenced by immunoSEQ multiplex PCR; TCRdb stores in-frame clones only, minus some. The sample has about 170,000 clones; just over 90% are singletons. The specimen was peripheral blood, collected on day 0 of AZD1222 vaccination. The receptor was isolated from an adult in good health.

Here the CDR3 reads CASTDREIGYTF. The CDR3 nucleotides read TGTGCCAGCACAGACAGGGAAATTGGCTACACCTTC. This sequence joins TRBV2 and TRBJ1-2; 7 bases line up with TRBD1. Trimming took 7 bases from V and 7 from J; bases not matched to a gene: 6. This CDR3 is 12 amino acids long. Germline CDR1 is SNHLY and CDR2 is FYNNEI.